This T cell receptor beta chain was observed in a study of response to subunit inactivated influenza vaccine. Study findings and constraints: The authors suggested that few new T cells are recruited per seasonal influenza vaccination.

Germline values: CDR1 SGHTA, CDR2 FQGNSA. This CDR3 spans 11 amino acids. The ends were cut back, 7 bases at V and 5 bases at J, with 8 bases in the middle. This clonotype was observed a handful of times. What it binds is not known. MiXCR, applied by TCRdb to the RT-PCR reads, yields one record per CDR3 protein. The sample yields 300,000 to 350,000 distinct CDR3 sequences, just over 20% seen once. The V and J genes are TRBV7-2 and TRBJ1-2; TRBD1 might be the D (5 bases). The material was PBMCs from blood, obtained approximately 20 months after vaccination. The sequence was collected from a man between 50 and 75 years old who received an inactivated influenza vaccine. CDR3 nucleotide sequence: TGTGCCAGCAATCGGGGGTATGGCTACACCTTC. Translated, it gives CASNRGYGYTF. Drawing the rest from reference TRBV7-2 and TRBJ1-2, the complete variable domain is GAGVSQSPSNKVTEKGKDVELRCDPISGHTALYWYRQSLGQGLEFLIYFQGNSAPDKSGLPSDRFSAERTGGSVSTLTIQRTQQEDSAVYLCASNRGYGYTFGSGTRLTVV.